The following is a T cell receptor beta chain sequence with its context. The data are from a study of cytomegalovirus exposure and HLA in healthy donors. Across the study: One earlier analysis, a look at 150 million to 200 million T cells, found 100 million to 130 million unique TCR beta sequences.

Primers for the PCR totalled 60 Vbeta and 13 Jbeta. Sequencing was performed with immunoSEQ multiplex PCR; in TCRdb, only in-frame clones are kept and a portion is missing. Here the sample spans about 120,000 clones, approximately 75% being singletons. J lost 6 bases, V lost 5 bases, and 12 bases had no gene match. This CDR3 is built from 15 residues. Germline CDR1 LGHNA, CDR2 YSLEER. The rearrangement uses TRBV4-3 and TRBJ2-7; 8 bases agree with TRBD1. Sequenced material: PBMCs. This TCR derives from a man aged 40-49 years in good health and CMV-seronegative. The CDR3 DNA reads TGCGCCAGCAGCTCTGAGCAGGGGGCCGGTAGCGAGCAGTACTTC. Protein sequence: CASSSEQGAGSEQYF.